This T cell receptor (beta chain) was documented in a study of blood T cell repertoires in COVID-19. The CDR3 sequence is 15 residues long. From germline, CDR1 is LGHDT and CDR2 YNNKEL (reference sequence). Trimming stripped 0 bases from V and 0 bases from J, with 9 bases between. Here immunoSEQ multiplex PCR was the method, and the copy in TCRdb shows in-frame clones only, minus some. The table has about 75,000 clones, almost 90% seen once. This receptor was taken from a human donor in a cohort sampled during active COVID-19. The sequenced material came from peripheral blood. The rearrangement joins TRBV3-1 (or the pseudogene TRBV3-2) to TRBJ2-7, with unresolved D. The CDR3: CASSQDGDHSYEQYF. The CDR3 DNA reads TGTGCCAGCAGCCAAGATGGAGACCACTCCTACGAGCAGTACTTC.